The subject of this entry is one T cell receptor beta chain. Repertoires were generated with immunoSEQ multiplex PCR, while TCRdb's copy carries only in-frame clones and drops some. This sample has about 85,000 clones; around 86% occur once, and the top ten carry approximately 1.9%. The data derive from a study of radiotherapy plus CTLA-4 blockade in lung cancer. V lost 4 bases to trimming and J lost 2 bases; unmatched junction nucleotides: 11. Germline CDR1 SGHVS, CDR2 FQNEAQ. The CDR3 contains 16 residues. The rearrangement joins TRBV7-8 to TRBJ2-7, with 7 bases identical to TRBD2. This clonotype originated in a human donor with non-small cell lung cancer who had a partial response to radiotherapy plus ipilimumab. The source material was peripheral blood, sampled from a patient treated with radiotherapy plus ipilimumab. CDR3: CASSWPGLAATYEQYF. In DNA, the CDR3 is TGTGCCAGCAGCTGGCCCGGGCTAGCGGCTACCTACGAGCAGTACTTC.